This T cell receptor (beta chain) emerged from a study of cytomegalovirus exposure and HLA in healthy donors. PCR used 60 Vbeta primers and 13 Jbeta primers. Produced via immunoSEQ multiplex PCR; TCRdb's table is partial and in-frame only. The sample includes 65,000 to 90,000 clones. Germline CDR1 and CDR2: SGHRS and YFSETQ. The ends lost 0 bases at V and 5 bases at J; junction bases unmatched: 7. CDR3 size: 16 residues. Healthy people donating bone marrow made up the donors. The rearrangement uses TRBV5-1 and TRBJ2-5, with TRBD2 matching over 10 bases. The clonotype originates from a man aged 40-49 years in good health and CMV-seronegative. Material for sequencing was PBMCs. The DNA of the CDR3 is TGCGCCAGCAGCTTGGGAGCGGGGGGGCATCAGGAGACCCAGTACTTC. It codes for CASSLGAGGHQETQYF. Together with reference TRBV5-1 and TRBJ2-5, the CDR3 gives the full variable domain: KAGVTQTPRYLIKTRGQQVTLSCSPISGHRSVSWYQQTPGQGLQFLFEYFSETQRNKGNFPGRFSGRQFSNSRSEMNVSTLELGDSALYLCASSLGAGGHQETQYFGPGTRLLVL.